These 32 T cell receptor beta chains share one sample of origin, sequenced in a study of blood T cell repertoires in COVID-19. The data were produced by immunoSEQ multiplex PCR, yet TCRdb's version contains in-frame clones alone and is incomplete. Here the sample spans roughly 120,000 clones, around 83% being singletons. Sequences were obtained from peripheral blood. Receptors originate from a woman aged 55-70 years with COVID-19, enrolled during active disease.

The CDR3 region has the DNA TGTGCTAGTGGTTCATATAGCGGGGGCCTTTCCTACAATGAGCAGTTCTTC. It specifies CASGSYSGGLSYNEQFF. The rearrangement uses TRBV12-5 and TRBJ2-1; 9 bases are a match to TRBD2. Germline V CDR1 and CDR2: LGHNT, FRNRAP. CDR3 length: 17 amino acids. V was pared by 4 bases and J by 1 base, with 8 bases of the junction left unmatched. The full variable domain, its missing parts supplied by reference TRBV12-5 and TRBJ2-1, is DARVTQTPRHKVTEMGQEVTMRCQPILGHNTVFWYRQTMMQGLELLAYFRNRAPLDDSGMPKDRFSAEMPDATLATLKIQPSEPRDSAVYFCASGSYSGGLSYNEQFFGPGTRLTVL.

This chain uses TRBV25-1 with TRBJ2-7, with TRBD2 matching over 8 bases. The germline CDR1 and CDR2 sequences are MGHDK and SYGVNS. CDR3 length: 13 residues. V trimming: 3 bases; J trimming: 2 bases; junction bases outside the gene matches: 0. CDR3 coding DNA: TGTGCCAGCAGTGACGGGGGGGCCTACGAGCAGTACTTC. It is translated as CASSDGGAYEQYF.

In this sample, this clone turned up a few times. The chain recombines TRBV19 with TRBJ2-7; TRBD1 agrees at 8 bases. CDR3 length: 14 residues. Germline assignment: CDR1 LNHDA and CDR2 SQIVND (reference sequence). J lost 3 bases, V lost 3 bases, and 4 bases had no gene match. The CDR3 is CASSIRQGNYEQYF. The CDR3 region has the DNA TGTGCCAGTAGTATCAGACAGGGGAACTACGAGCAGTACTTC.

J is TRBJ1-2 and V is TRBV10-3; 7 bases align to TRBD1. The V gene's germline CDR1 is ENHRY and CDR2 SYGVKD. The V segment lost 8 bases and the J segment 0 bases; nucleotides outside the gene matches: 6. This CDR3 is built from 14 residues. CDR3 nucleotides: TGTGCCATCCGACGGGACAGTTCTAACTATGGCTACACCTTC. It yields the protein CAIRRDSSNYGYTF.

The chain joins TRBV7-2 to TRBJ1-6; TRBD1 matches 9 bases. The V and J ends lost 5 bases and 9 bases, in that order; junction bases with no gene match: 8. Looked up from germline, CDR1 is SGHTA and CDR2 is FQGNSA. This CDR3 has 15 amino acids. The CDR3 loop is CASSRLDRGISPLHF. Written as DNA, the CDR3 is TGTGCCAGCAGCCGCCTGGACAGGGGAATTTCACCCCTCCACTTT.

Only one count was recorded for this clone. J is TRBJ1-2 and V is TRBV3-1 (or the pseudogene TRBV3-2); D may be TRBD1 (5 bases). There are 14 residues in the CDR3. The V end was cut by 4 bases, the J end by 4 bases, with 13 bases between. Germline values: CDR1 LGHDT, CDR2 YNNKEL (reference sequence). The DNA of the CDR3 is TGTGCCAGCAGCCCGAACGACAGTCCCTATGGCTACACCTTC. Amino acid sequence: CASSPNDSPYGYTF.

The gene calls are TRBV6-2 or TRBV6-3 and TRBJ1-2, with a possible D match to TRBD1 (6 bases). The CDR3 has 14 amino acids. Between the trimmed V and J ends, which lost 4 bases and 4 bases, there was a span of 13 bases. Germline V gene lookup returns CDR1 MNHEY and CDR2 SVGEGT. In DNA, the CDR3 is TGTGCCAGCAGTTGGACACAGGGTGTCTATGGCTACACCTTC. As protein: CASSWTQGVYGYTF.

The chain is built from TRBV6-2 or TRBV6-3 and TRBJ1-1, with 8 bases aligning to TRBD1. The CDR3 totals 13 residues. V was pared by 6 bases and J by 4 bases, with 4 bases of the junction left unmatched. Germline lookup yields CDR1 MNHEY and CDR2 SVGEGT. The CDR3 DNA is TGTGCCAGCAGCCAACAGGGGGGCACTGAAGCTTTCTTT. It is translated as CASSQQGGTEAFF.

This chain connects TRBV4-2 to TRBJ1-1; D uncertain. The CDR3 runs to 12 residues. The germline gives CDR1 LGHNA, CDR2 YNFKEQ. The germline V and J ends were trimmed by 1 base and 6 bases, with 6 bases remaining between them. The CDR3 reads CASSQVGSEAFF. In DNA form, the CDR3 reads TGTGCCAGCAGCCAAGTTGGCTCTGAAGCTTTCTTT.

The genes are TRBV18 and TRBJ1-3; a possible D gene is TRBD1 (6 bases). This CDR3 is built from 17 residues. V was clipped by 1 base and J by 0 bases, with 13 bases between them. Germline loops: CDR1 KGHSH, CDR2 LQKENI. The CDR3, as DNA: TGTGCCAGCTCACCACTGAGACAGGAAAGCTCTGGAAACACCATATATTTT. As protein: CASSPLRQESSGNTIYF.

This rearrangement joins TRBV6-5 to TRBJ2-7; D is perhaps TRBD2 (5 bases). CDR3 length: 12 amino acids. The V end lost 7 bases, the J end lost 3 bases, and 10 bases lay between the germline ends. CDR1 and CDR2 (germline): MNHEY, SVGAGI. The chain's CDR3 is CASISDFYEQYF. The DNA for the CDR3 is TGTGCCAGCATCTCGGACTTCTACGAGCAGTACTTC.

The chain recombines TRBV5-8 with TRBJ1-4; TRBD1 aligns across 9 bases. V lost 4 bases to trimming and J lost 7 bases; unmatched junction nucleotides: 11. The CDR3 contains 16 residues. Germline CDR1 is SGHTS and CDR2 is YDEGEE. This chain's CDR3 is CASSHQGTGRGEKLFF. Written as DNA, the CDR3 is TGTGCCAGCAGCCATCAAGGGACAGGGAGAGGTGAAAAACTGTTTTTT. The variable domain in full, completed from reference TRBV5-8 and TRBJ1-4, reads EAGVTQSPTHLIKTRGQQATLRCSPISGHTSVYWYQQALGLGLQFLLWYDEGEERNRGNFPPRFSGRQFPNYSSELNVNALELEDSALYLCASSHQGTGRGEKLFFGSGTQLSVL.

The V and J genes are TRBV20-1 and TRBJ1-2, with a weak D call TRBD1 (5 bases). The CDR3 contains 12 residues. V shed 3 bases and J shed 14 bases, with 19 bases lying between them. Germline CDR1 and CDR2: DFQATT and SNEGSKA (reference sequence). CDR3 sequence: CSASNRSRGGTF. CDR3 sequence (DNA): TGCAGTGCTAGTAACAGGAGCCGAGGAGGGACCTTC.

This clone was seen ten or more times. This CDR3 is CASHRGLLMNTEAFF. CDR3 bases: TGTGCCTCCCACAGGGGGCTGCTCATGAACACTGAAGCTTTCTTT. This rearrangement joins TRBV30 to TRBJ1-1; 9 bases line up with TRBD1. The CDR3 has 15 amino acids. The germline V gene encodes CDR1 GTSNPN and CDR2 SVGIG (reference sequence). V lost 7 bases to trimming and J lost 0 bases; unmatched junction nucleotides: 9.

The chain uses TRBV24-1 and TRBJ1-1; weak D call: TRBD1 (6 bases). Trimming pared 4 bases from V and 6 bases from J, leaving 14 bases between. The CDR3 has 14 amino acids. Per germline, CDR1 KGHDR and CDR2 SFDVKD. This CDR3 reads CATSDRTGLAEAFF. In DNA form, the CDR3 reads TGTGCCACCAGTGACCGAACAGGGTTAGCTGAAGCTTTCTTT.

The J gene is TRBJ1-1, the V gene TRBV4-1; D uncertain. The V gene's germline CDR1 is MGHRA and CDR2 YSYEKL. The CDR3 covers 15 residues. The germline V and J ends were trimmed by 1 base and 0 bases, with 9 bases remaining between them. CDR3 sequence (DNA): TGCGCCAGCAGCCAAGGAGGGTACATGAACACTGAAGCTTTCTTT. It specifies CASSQGGYMNTEAFF.

The chain uses TRBV6-2 or TRBV6-3 and TRBJ2-7; a weak D match, TRBD1 (5 bases). Trimming removed 5 bases at V and 3 bases at J, with 20 bases between. The germline V gene encodes CDR1 MNHEY and CDR2 SVGEGT. The CDR3 is made up of 16 amino acids. The CDR3 sequence is CASSPIPTGYFYEQYF. The CDR3 nucleotides are TGTGCCAGCAGTCCAATACCCACAGGATACTTCTACGAGCAGTACTTC.

V and J are TRBV3-1 (or the pseudogene TRBV3-2) and TRBJ2-5; no clear D. Trimming shortened V by 3 bases and J by 4 bases, and 9 bases separated the two germline ends. The CDR3 is 13 residues long. In germline, CDR1 is LGHDT, CDR2 YNNKEL (reference sequence). CDR3 sequence reads: CASSQQSGETQYF. The CDR3 DNA is TGTGCCAGCAGCCAGCAGTCTGGAGAGACCCAGTACTTC.

V is TRBV6-5 and J is TRBJ1-1; D gene ambiguous. The CDR3 is 14 amino acids. Deletions cut 6 bases from V and 5 bases from J, with 16 bases between. Looked up from germline, CDR1 is MNHEY and CDR2 is SVGAGI. The CDR3 region is CASSLDGRGTEAFF. The CDR3, as DNA: TGTGCCAGCAGCTTGGACGGCAGAGGGACTGAAGCTTTCTTT.

V usage is TRBV28 and J usage is TRBJ2-3, with unresolved D. The CDR3 runs 14 residues. Germline V gene data show CDR1 as MDHEN and CDR2 as SYDVKM. Trimming pared 1 base from V and 11 bases from J, leaving 16 bases between. CDR3 sequence (DNA): TGTGCCAGCAGTTTATTGGTCACTACATTCCAGCAGTATTTT. Translation gives CASSLLVTTFQQYF. Complete variable domain (other parts from reference TRBV28 and TRBJ2-3): DVKVTQSSRYLVKRTGEKVFLECVQDMDHENMFWYRQDPGLGLRLIYFSYDVKMKEKGDIPEGYSVSREKKERFSLILESASTNQTSMYLCASSLLVTTFQQYFGPGTRLTVL.

The chain recombines TRBV30 with TRBJ1-1; 8 bases line up with TRBD1. Germline V gives CDR1 GTSNPN, CDR2 SVGIG (reference sequence). CDR3 length: 13 amino acids. The ends lost 3 bases at V and 5 bases at J; junction bases unmatched: 5. The CDR3 DNA sequence: TGTGCCTGGAGCCCGAGACAGGGGACTGAAGCTTTCTTT. It codes for CAWSPRQGTEAFF.

V is TRBV29-1 and J is TRBJ1-1; D gene ambiguous. The ends were cut back, 6 bases at V and 0 bases at J, with 5 bases in the middle. The CDR3 consists of 11 residues. The V gene's germline CDR1 is SQVTM and CDR2 ANQGSEA. The CDR3 reads CSVTLNTEAFF. DNA for the CDR3: TGCAGCGTGACACTGAACACTGAAGCTTTCTTT.

V usage is TRBV7-2 and J usage is TRBJ1-5; a weak D match, TRBD1 (6 bases). With 1 base removed from V and 11 bases from J, the gap between germline ends came to 15 bases. The CDR3 runs to 14 residues. Germline V gives CDR1 SGHTA, CDR2 FQGNSA. This CDR3 is CASSLVQGESAQHF. The CDR3 bases are TGTGCCAGCAGCTTAGTACAGGGCGAAAGTGCCCAGCATTTT.

The chain recombines TRBV4-1 with TRBJ1-2, with 8 bases fitting TRBD1. In germline, CDR1 is MGHRA, CDR2 YSYEKL. V gave up 8 bases and J gave up 6 bases; unmatched junction bases: 14. The CDR3 has 15 residues. The DNA for the CDR3 is TGCGCCAGCGGATGGAGCGTCCAGGGGGCGGATGGCTACACCTTC. It codes for CASGWSVQGADGYTF.

The chain is built from TRBV6-5 and TRBJ2-1; unclear D gene. The germline gives CDR1 MNHEY, CDR2 SVGAGI. The V gene lost 4 bases and the J gene lost 5 bases, with 9 bases spanning the gap. The CDR3 sequence is 13 residues long. CDR3 residues: CASSSYTHNEQFF. CDR3 sequence (DNA): TGTGCCAGCAGTTCGTACACCCACAATGAGCAGTTCTTC.

The chain carries TRBV7-9 and TRBJ2-1; D not resolved. CDR1 and CDR2 from the germline V gene are SEHNR and FQNEAQ (reference sequence). The V and J ends lost 5 bases and 9 bases respectively, with 14 bases between them. The CDR3 length is 13 residues. For the CDR3, the DNA is TGTGCCAGCAGCCCCTCGAGACTCGGTGAGCAGTTCTTC. As protein: CASSPSRLGEQFF.

The chain employs TRBV24-1 and TRBJ1-3; D is unresolved. Trimming left V 3 bases short and J 0 bases short, with 17 bases between. Germline lookup yields CDR1 KGHDR and CDR2 SFDVKD. CDR3 length: 18 amino acids. The CDR3 sequence is CATSDPGSPGNSGNTIYF. The CDR3 DNA sequence: TGTGCCACCAGTGATCCGGGGTCCCCGGGAAACTCTGGAAACACCATATATTTT.

The chain is built from TRBV7-8 and TRBJ1-2; D is possibly TRBD1 (6 bases). This CDR3 comprises 16 residues. Germline-derived CDR1 and CDR2 are SGHVS and FQNEAQ. Trimming removed 8 bases at V and 0 bases at J, with 19 bases between. Here the CDR3 DNA reads TGTGCCAGCTCCTACGGGACAACGTTAGCTAACTATGGCTACACCTTC. Protein product: CASSYGTTLANYGYTF.

This chain links TRBV18 with TRBJ1-2, with 7 bases identical to TRBD1. After removal of 2 bases from V and 3 bases from J, the junction contained 6 bases not matched to a gene. CDR3 length: 15 residues. Germline V gene lookup returns CDR1 KGHSH and CDR2 LQKENI. The chain's CDR3 is CASSPSHTGDYGYTF. CDR3 DNA sequence: TGTGCCAGCTCACCATCCCATACAGGGGACTATGGCTACACCTTC.

The chain is built from TRBV9 and TRBJ2-3; 7 bases agree with TRBD1. Germline values: CDR1 SGDLS, CDR2 YYNGEE. The CDR3 extends over 16 amino acids. The junction had 5 bases not matched to a gene; V was cut back by 0 bases and J by 1 base. CDR3 region: CASSVDRGRGTDTQYF. CDR3 nucleotides: TGTGCCAGCAGCGTAGACAGGGGCCGGGGCACAGATACGCAGTATTTT.

The rearrangement joins TRBV6-2 or TRBV6-3 to TRBJ1-1, with 7 bases matching TRBD1. Per germline, CDR1 MNHEY and CDR2 SVGEGT. The CDR3 extends over 13 amino acids. V was pared by 4 bases and J by 7 bases, with 6 bases of the junction left unmatched. CDR3 sequence (DNA): TGTGCCAGCAGTTTGCAGGGGGGAAATGAAGCTTTCTTT. As protein: CASSLQGGNEAFF.

In this sample, this clone turned up once. The chain joins TRBV18 to TRBJ1-5, with D possibly TRBD1 on 6 matching bases. V dropped 3 bases and J dropped 7 bases, with 16 bases sitting between them. Germline-derived CDR1 and CDR2 are KGHSH and LQKENI. The CDR3 extends over 15 amino acids. CDR3 sequence reads: CASSPGQGIGQPQHF. CDR3 nucleotide sequence: TGTGCCAGCTCACCGGGGCAGGGGATTGGGCAGCCCCAGCATTTT.